This T cell receptor beta chain appears in the sequencing data of a study of blood T cell repertoires in COVID-19. Study-level information: The analysed material was cDNA or gDNA that came from T cells, B-cell-depleted T cells, or PBMCs.

The table lists this clone with a count of one. Everyone who took part was roughly 18 to 89 years old, and they came from some 23 US areas. Self-reported history from a screening survey and questionnaire set each donor's cohort. Original data processing: Amplification from reference gene primers served as the basis for estimated nucleated cell counts. Here immunoSEQ multiplex PCR was the method, and the copy in TCRdb shows in-frame clones only, minus some. D and trimming come from the DNA, and the V and J calls and clone size come from that table. The data show about 280,000 clones, with around 87% seen just once and 1.5% to 2% held by the top ten. The CDR3 totals 16 residues. V lost 1 base, J lost 3 bases, and 7 bases stayed unmatched. Germline lookup yields CDR1 SEHNR and CDR2 FQNEAQ (reference sequence).

The material sequenced was PBMCs or T cells enriched from blood (not recorded which). This sequence was found in a woman younger than 30 with acute COVID-19. The chain has TRBV7-9 and TRBJ2-7; 9 bases match TRBD1. The CDR3 nucleotides read TGTGCCAGCAGCTTAGTGGGAGACAGGGGGGGCTACGAGCAGTACTTC. Protein product: CASSLVGDRGGYEQYF.